The clone carrying this T cell receptor (beta chain) was counted many times. Its antigen is unidentified. As for the cDNA, it was generated by 5'RACE with 10-nucleotide random UMIs. TCRdb re-analysed the 5' RACE reads in MiXCR, keeping a single row per CDR3 protein. The table lists 30,000 to 45,000 distinct CDR3 sequences, around 4.8% of them singletons. The data derive from a study of neurological immune-mediated disorders. Blood bank volunteers in Maryland, USA, served as healthy controls. The study built sorted libraries from 1 million CD4+ or CD8+ T cells. Study-wide points: Private repertoires in all groups were suggested by the finding that expanded clones across subjects shared no CDR3 amino acid sequences.

This CDR3 is 16 amino acids long. Trimming removed 6 bases at V and 1 base at J, with 16 bases between. Germline values: CDR1 MNHEY, CDR2 SVGAGI. This TCR derives from a man aged 18 to 30 in good health. Input material: CD4+ T cells from blood. The chain carries TRBV6-5 and TRBJ1-5; no clear D. CDR3 nucleotides: TGTGCCAGCAGCCCCCAGGTTGGGTTGAGCAATCAGCCCCAGCATTTT. It specifies CASSPQVGLSNQPQHF.